This T cell receptor beta chain derives from a study of shared clonotypes between healthy human individuals. Study-wide points: The genetic and exposure-history diversity represented was limited by few donors. Naive subsets typically showed greater estimated richness than memory subsets. Clonotype sharing among donors, it was expected, would be affected by sequencing depth.

Germline V gene lookup returns CDR1 LGHNA and CDR2 YNFKEQ. This CDR3 has 16 residues. Between the trimmed V and J ends, which lost 0 bases and 5 bases, there was a span of 14 bases. CD8 cells regarded as naive lacked CD45RO, were positively chosen for CCR7, and omitted terminally differentiated effector memory CD45RA+ cells. Generated by immunoSEQ multiplex PCR, the TCRdb table keeps only in-frame clones and is missing some. This table holds some 2.1 million clones, around 95% found once. Remarks on this clone: Its target is unknown.

This sequence originates from a man between 18 and 35 years old in good health. Some clones in this sample may be carry-over from other donors' samples. The specimen sequenced was naive CD8+ T cells from PBMCs. V usage is TRBV4-2 and J usage is TRBJ2-1; D gene uncertain. The CDR3 DNA is TGTGCCAGCAGCCAAGAGGCCCCAGCTAACCACAATGAGCAGTTCTTC. This gives the protein CASSQEAPANHNEQFF.